This T cell receptor (beta chain) was captured by sequencing in a study of regulatory T cells in long-lasting Graves disease. General study findings and limits: TRBV28, TRBJ1-2 and TRBJ2-5 emerged as the favored segments in persistent disease. Graves' patients with persistent disease showed TCR diversity lower than patients newly diagnosed.

The sample's time point: newly diagnosed GD, antithyroid drugs for less than 3 months. Construction of the TCR library relied on RNA isolated from PBMCs. According to the study, TCR beta libraries were built with iRepertoire HTBI primers and CDR3-region Arm-PCR. Under the authors' procedure: From all samples, identification returned approximately 14 TRBJ and approximately 61 TRBV segments. TCRdb reprocessed the multiplex PCR reads with MiXCR, giving one entry per CDR3 protein. V and J calls and clone size were set by TCRdb, not the authors. The table records 320,000 or so distinct CDR3 sequences, 18% of them present only once. CDR3 length equals 19 residues. V gave up 1 base and J gave up 4 bases; unmatched junction bases: 15. The germline V gene encodes CDR1 MGHRA and CDR2 YSYEKL. This clonotype was recorded many times. Its antigen is currently unknown.

The TCR comes from a female donor with Graves disease. The sample consisted of peripheral blood mononuclear cells (PBMCs), taken at new diagnosis, from a patient treated with antithyroid drugs. The chain is built from TRBV4-1 and TRBJ2-3; 9 bases are a match to TRBD2. CDR3 sequence: CASSQARALFSGSADTQYF. In nucleotides, the CDR3 is TGCGCCAGCAGCCAAGCACGGGCTTTATTTAGCGGGAGTGCAGATACGCAGTATTTT.